This TCR beta chain was retrieved from a study of beta chain features in type 1 diabetes. There are 14 residues in the CDR3. From germline, CDR1 is SGHRS and CDR2 YFSETQ. Losses at the gene ends were 2 bases for V and 6 bases for J; bases not matched to a gene: 3. About this clone: The antigen is not known.

Notes on the study in general: It was not settled here whether HLA type affects TCRB rearrangement. Highly expressing activated T cells could be over-counted with a cDNA template. At VDJ recombination sites, type 1 diabetes patients had fewer insertions and more deleted nucleotides.

Expressed TCRB transcripts got sequenced, as all isolated RNA was reverse transcribed. Measured with immunoSEQ multiplex PCR; TCRdb has only the in-frame clones, and not every one. The repertoire has hundreds of thousands of clones, roughly 12% of them found once; the top ten carry about 0.017%. Sequenced sample: naive CD4+ T cells from blood. The receptor was isolated from a man aged 18 to 30 in good health. The V gene is TRBV5-1, the J gene TRBJ1-4, with 8 bases aligning to TRBD1. CDR3 sequence: CASSFGQGDEKLFF. The DNA of the CDR3 is TGCGCCAGCAGCTTCGGACAGGGTGATGAAAAACTGTTTTTT.